This entry describes one T cell receptor beta chain. It lacks a known antigen. No base quality information exists; no much larger clone differs at one position. The sample is drawn from a study of cytomegalovirus exposure and HLA in healthy donors (TCRdb year 2017). Looking at the study overall: An earlier analysis of some 550 of the donors reported roughly 270 Gb of sequence data and roughly 110 million unique TCR beta sequences from about 200 million T cells. About 280 gigabases of sequencing data and 70 million to 95 million unique TCR sequences made up an early release that covered several hundred HLA-typed donors. Of the 300 to 450 genotyped donors, over 70% fell in the genetic ancestry cluster associated with self-reported Caucasian donors. The aim of the study was to test whether cataloging public T cell receptors could identify signatures of past pathogen exposure. Using immunosequencing, the study profiled T cell repertoires from roughly 650 subjects and related those repertoires to cytomegalovirus serostatus. Besides the first cohort of 666 subjects, a separate validation cohort made up of around 120 different subjects was used. To predict cytomegalovirus infection status, the study brought together high-throughput TCR immunosequencing, statistical association of individual TCRs with disease status, and machine learning. To study patterns of TCR occurrence, a later analysis re-analyzed previously published TCR beta repertoires from around 660 donors and added high-resolution HLA genotyping. In the later analysis, no new phenotypic data were used to find candidate immune exposures; instead, reliance was placed on TCR beta sequences and their occurrence across donors. An earlier analysis of 587 of the donors applied high-throughput TCR beta sequencing to assess whether each TCR beta V gene segment acted as functional or pseudogenic. Donor age, sex, ethnicity and CMV serostatus were compiled alongside the repertoire data. A later genetic analysis took genome-wide SNP genotypes for about three fifths of the roughly 670 donors and used that subset as a discovery cohort. Every discovery cohort repertoire had been produced on one sequencing platform. HLA typing covered class I and class II loci at four-digit resolution. The number of typed donors differed by locus: 629-630 for A, B, C, DRB1 and DQB1; 522 for DQA1; 600 to 610 for DPA1; and about 470 for DPB1. A handful of DR-DQ haplotypes were treated as single units for association and clustering because of strong linkage in the cohort. Among some 410 genotyped donors of the cohort, an average of about 240,000 unique TCR beta nucleotide sequences were sequenced per donor, 15% to 20% of them non-productive. Overall study outcomes, separate from this receptor: Most CMV-associated TCR beta chains appeared to be HLA-restricted in a later analysis, and the HLA associations seemed to be driven largely by CMV exposure. Compared with the roughly 600-donor mean, donors in an Asian-associated ancestry cluster had fewer N-insertions in productive TCRs, according to a later genetic analysis. In vitro tests confirmed that a few of the cytomegalovirus-associated TCR beta chains recognize cytomegalovirus antigens. For the cohort, immune exposure information was limited to CMV serostatus. In a later analysis, HLA-associated TCR beta chains were found to be more clonally expanded and to have lower generation probabilities than equally common non-associated chains. Only TCR beta chains were sequenced in this cohort, and the absence of alpha or paired-chain data limited detectable features. Strong co-occurrence of HLA alleles, especially DR and DQ, made assigning TCR associations to individual alleles difficult. A further reported finding was that TCR beta sequences accurately predicted the HLA-A and HLA-B alleles for most subjects in the first cohort. Some IMGT-functional V segments, including TRBV6-2 and TRBV6-3, could not be distinguished by the 87-base-pair reads and were therefore excluded. Roughly uniform sequencing depth across donors was assumed in presence/absence analyses, although this assumption may not hold. At a false discovery rate of 0.05, a later analysis linked under 20,000 TCR beta sequences to specific HLA alleles. The study gave a list of more than 150 TCR beta chains associated with cytomegalovirus. An earlier analysis of 587 of the donors showed that most TCR beta V segments appeared in productive rearrangements either about 87% or about 30% of the time, which broadly matched IMGT annotations. The earlier analysis of 587 of the donors excluded some 15 rarely observed V segments, including chromosome 9 orphons, because counts were too low. Most TCR sequences were seen in very few donors, while some public TCRs were found in many individuals. Correlated functional status among segregating V segments might be attributable to linkage disequilibrium, but an unknown experimental factor could not be ruled out. Because HLA typing was missing for some donors at each locus, association tests included only the typed subset. In a later analysis, several top co-occurrence clusters were reported to appear linked to parvovirus B19, influenza, CMV and Epstein-Barr virus. The classifier was reported to diagnose cytomegalovirus status with high specificity and sensitivity in both the original cohort and the validation cohort. In a later analysis, TCR association rates were found to vary across HLA loci, with the most associated TCRs seen for DRB1 alleles and the fewest for HLA-C alleles. It was suggested by the authors that the approach could potentially be generalized to other disease states and immunological phenotypes. V-gene and J-gene trimming of TCR beta chains was associated with a missense DCLRE1C variant in a later genetic analysis, and the association was replicated in an independent cohort. A cluster of highly shared sequence variants was judged likely to represent a technical artifact of the sequencing pipeline.

The protocol used for the library was the immunoSEQ multiplex PCR assay. The multiplex PCR relied on a mix of 60 forward primers for TCR Vbeta segments and 13 reverse primers for TCR Jbeta segments. The CDR3 region of rearranged TCR beta genes was amplified from genomic DNA by a multiplex PCR assay. The Illumina HiSeq System was used to sequence the amplified TCR beta libraries as 87-base-pair reads. On the authors' methods: A later analysis counted about 82 million unique TCR beta chains across the 666 repertoires, and around 12 million of these chains were shared by at least two donors. Raw reads were error-corrected and collapsed into unique sequences by a nearest-neighbor algorithm in which closely related sequences were merged to remove PCR and sequencing errors. To assign V, D and J gene segments, CDR3 sequences were aligned to IMGT reference sequences. For a sequence to be retained, a match of at least six nucleotides to both a V gene segment and a J gene segment was required. Rearrangements were called productive when the CDR3 lacked stop codons and stayed in frame with V and J; all others were non-productive. Following IMGT convention, CDR3 was defined as the stretch from the second conserved V-encoded cysteine to the conserved J-encoded phenylalanine. In an earlier analysis of roughly 610 of the donors, sequences lacking an unambiguous match to a single V gene segment were excluded. An earlier analysis of a few hundred of the donors called V segments functional above 56.7% productive rearrangements and segregating when the between-donor standard deviation exceeded 5%. A statistical classification framework was developed to diagnose cytomegalovirus status using the catalog of TCR beta chain sequences. In a later analysis, TCR nucleotide sequences were compared against IMGT/GENE-DB human TR gene sequences so that V and J genes could be assigned. A later analysis assigned CDR3 sequences and most-parsimonious VDJ recombination scenarios with the TCRdist pipeline. A later analysis defined each TCR beta chain by its CDR3 amino acid sequence plus V-gene family, and excluded reads lacking a unique V-gene family. To address suspected cross-contamination and a sequencing artifact, a later analysis removed around 600 highly shared, low-generation-probability nucleotide sequences. In a later analysis, a clonal expansion index was calculated for each public chain from normalized within-repertoire ranks of inferred template counts. A later analysis computed generation probabilities with a VDJ recombination model fitted to out-of-frame rearrangements, and checked the results against IGoR. In a later analysis, hypergeometric tests were used to score TCR-TCR, TCR-HLA and TCR-CMV co-occurrence, with a repertoire-size bias correction applied to TCR pairs. In a later analysis, false discovery rates were estimated by permuting HLA or CMV assignments 20 times. In a later analysis, co-occurring TCRs were grouped using DBSCAN, with TCRdist sequence similarity added in when clustering inside HLA-allele-positive subsets. For co-occurrence clustering, repertoires with fewer than 30,000 or more than 120,000 public chains were excluded, along with roughly 5 repertoires with anomalous nucleotide sharing. TCRdb's version of the immuneACCESS table is confined to in-frame rearrangements and falls short of the full clone set. An unresolved V gene accounts for under half of the shortfall where checked; the remainder is of unknown origin. D and trimming were read from the DNA, whereas the V and J calls and clone size are those reported in that table. This sample holds around 170,000 clones; about 80% were observed only once. The top ten clones comprise under 2.5% of the sample.

V has 4 bases trimmed and J has 3 bases trimmed; junction bases matching no gene number 3. The CDR3 starts with the cysteine, ends with the phenylalanine, and has 13 residues. CDR3 DNA only is kept here, 39 bases in frame from base 1. The germline V gene provides CDR1 SGHTA and CDR2 FQGTGA. The cohort consisted of hundreds of healthy bone marrow donors. At the time of sampling, all cohort members were nominally healthy, though unrecorded immune exposures were likely present. The donor tested CMV seronegative, placing the donor among the 350 or so seronegative members of the cohort. A peripheral blood sample was collected from each donor, and TCR beta sequencing was performed on peripheral blood mononuclear cells. Genomic DNA extraction from the blood cell samples was performed with the Qiagen DNeasy Blood Extraction Kit.

The chain is assembled from TRBV7-3 and TRBJ2-7; TRBD1 fits 7 bases in the junction. The receptor's source is a man between 60 and 70 years old in good health and CMV-seronegative. The sequenced sample consisted of PBMCs. In nucleotide form, the sequence is TGTGCCAGCAGCTGGGACAGAGGCTACGAGCAGTACTTC. It is translated as CASSWDRGYEQYF.